Shown below are 2 T cell receptor beta chains from a single sample sequenced in a study of identical twins. MiXCR was run by TCRdb on the 5' RACE reads, yielding one entry per CDR3 protein. The table has roughly 250,000 distinct CDR3 sequences, more than 12% seen once. The material sequenced was memory (CD45RO+) T cells sorted from blood. These TCRs come from a young woman in good health.

This clonotype was counted many times. The chain is built from TRBV3-1 and TRBJ1-5; no reliable D call. This CDR3 is 12 amino acids long. The V gene's germline CDR1 is LGHDT and CDR2 YNNKEL (reference sequence). Trimming cost V 3 bases and J 2 bases, with 2 bases left between them. CDR3 DNA sequence: TGTGCCAGCAGCCAGGGCAATCAGCCCCAGCATTTT. Its protein product is CASSQGNQPQHF.

In this sample, this clonotype turned up a few times. V usage is TRBV7-2 and J usage is TRBJ2-7; no clear D. V gave up 2 bases and J gave up 1 base, with 15 bases separating them. CDR1 and CDR2 (germline): SGHTA, FQGNSA. This CDR3 has 16 amino acids. Here the CDR3 reads CASSLFANSLSYEQYF. In DNA form, the CDR3 reads TGTGCCAGCAGCTTATTCGCCAACTCCCTTTCCTACGAGCAGTACTTC.